The TCR beta chain under discussion was sequenced for a study of shared clonotypes between healthy human individuals. Deep-level running was used for the assay. Here immunoSEQ multiplex PCR was the method, and the copy in TCRdb shows in-frame clones only, minus some. Of about 99,000 clones in the sample, approximately 51% were seen once. The germline V gene encodes CDR1 SGHTA and CDR2 FQGNSA. This CDR3 contains 14 residues. J gave up 4 bases and V 2 bases, and 1 base lay outside the gene matches. Sequenced input: PBMCs. This chain joins TRBV7-2 and TRBJ2-7; the match to TRBD2 covers 11 bases. This clonotype originated in a woman between 40 and 50 years old in good health. Some clones in this sample may be carry-over from other donors' samples. The CDR3 sequence: CASSLRTSGYEQYF. CDR3 nucleotide sequence: TGTGCCAGCAGCTTAAGGACTAGCGGGTACGAGCAGTACTTC. Full variable domain (missing parts from reference TRBV7-2 and TRBJ2-7): GAGVSQSPSNKVTEKGKDVELRCDPISGHTALYWYRQSLGQGLEFLIYFQGNSAPDKSGLPSDRFSAERTGGSVSTLTIQRTQQEDSAVYLCASSLRTSGYEQYFGPGTRLTVT.